The 9 T cell receptor beta chains listed next were all sequenced from one sample in a study of blood T cell repertoires in COVID-19 (dated by TCRdb to 2019 to 2021). Library generation was performed with the immunoSEQ multiplex PCR assay. The source is immuneACCESS, and TCRdb retained only in-frame sequences with V and J called. Part of the clones is not carried over; for the studies checked, unresolved V genes explain less than half of this, and the remainder is unexplained. This sample lists under 500,000 clones; around 89% were detected once. The top ten clonotypes cover more than 4% of the sample. Source material: peripheral blood. These receptors all come from a woman aged 25 to 39 with acute or convalescent COVID-19.

This clone showed up just a few times. The chain links TRBV5-1 to TRBJ2-1; perhaps TRBD1 as D (7 bases). Trimming stripped 4 bases from V and 8 bases from J, with 25 bases between. This CDR3 is built from 17 residues. Per germline, CDR1 SGHRS and CDR2 YFSETQ. In DNA, the CDR3 is TGCGCCAGCAGCATGCGGGACAGCCGGACCCCAACCGATGAGCAGTTCTTC. Its protein product is CASSMRDSRTPTDEQFF.

This clone occurred once. The chain has TRBV11-2 and TRBJ2-5; tentative D call: TRBD2 (6 bases). Trimming shortened V by 2 bases and J by 4 bases, and 8 bases separated the two germline ends. The CDR3 sequence is 13 residues long. Germline loops: CDR1 SGHAT, CDR2 FQNNGV. CDR3 sequence (DNA): TGTGCCAGCAGCTTATGGGGAGGAGAGACCCAGTACTTC. This encodes CASSLWGGETQYF.

The chain combines TRBV7-3 with TRBJ2-1; 10 bases match TRBD2. CDR1 is SGHTA and CDR2 is FQGTGA in the germline V gene. The CDR3 totals 19 residues. V lost 0 bases and J lost 9; bases outside the gene matches: 17. The CDR3 reads CASSLTPMERGGNFGEQFF. DNA of the CDR3: TGTGCCAGCAGCTTAACCCCCATGGAGCGGGGGGGTAATTTCGGTGAGCAGTTCTTC.

This chain uses TRBV11-2 with TRBJ2-2; D is unclear. CDR3 length equals 14 residues. Trimming pared 8 bases from V and 0 bases from J, leaving 10 bases between. The V gene's germline CDR1 is SGHAT and CDR2 FQNNGV. The CDR3: CASPPAANTGELFF. The CDR3, as DNA: TGTGCCAGCCCACCGGCGGCGAACACCGGGGAGCTGTTTTTT.

The chain combines TRBV19 with TRBJ1-5; no reliable D call. Trimming took off 3 bases at V and 7 bases at J, with 16 bases between the two ends. Germline CDR1 reads LNHDA; CDR2 reads SQIVND (reference sequence). This CDR3 comprises 15 residues. The CDR3 loop reads CASSISRHPWQPQHF. DNA of the CDR3: TGTGCCAGTAGTATCAGTAGACACCCGTGGCAGCCCCAGCATTTT.

The chain uses TRBV4-2 and TRBJ2-2, with 7 bases lining up with TRBD2. The CDR3 covers 14 residues. Per germline, CDR1 LGHNA and CDR2 YNFKEQ. The trim removed 0 bases at V and 7 bases at J, leaving 2 bases unmatched. The CDR3 here is CASSQELAIGELFF. In nucleotides, the CDR3 is TGTGCCAGCAGCCAAGAACTAGCGATCGGGGAGCTGTTTTTT.

This chain links TRBV12-5 with TRBJ1-1; D is unclear. This CDR3 spans 13 amino acids. Germline V gives CDR1 LGHNT, CDR2 FRNRAP. Trimming removed 1 base at V and 5 bases at J, with 8 bases between. The CDR3 DNA reads TGTGCTAGTGGTTTGGGCAGTTCTACTGAAGCTTTCTTT. The encoded protein is CASGLGSSTEAFF.

V gene TRBV28 combines with J gene TRBJ1-4, with D maybe TRBD1 (5 bases). Germline CDR1 and CDR2: MDHEN and SYDVKM. CDR3 size: 15 residues. Trimming removed 4 bases from V and 7 bases from J, with 16 bases in between. The CDR3 sequence: CASSSGGSPGEKLFF. CDR3 in DNA: TGTGCCAGCAGTTCTGGGGGGAGCCCGGGTGAAAAACTGTTTTTT.

V is TRBV9 and J is TRBJ2-7; D may be TRBD1 (5 bases). Germline CDR1 SGDLS, CDR2 YYNGEE. Trimming shortened V by 4 bases and J by 3 bases, and 11 bases separated the two germline ends. The CDR3 runs 13 residues. CDR3 bases: TGTGCCAGCAGCTCTCGCGACAGCTACGAGCAGTACTTC. Protein sequence: CASSSRDSYEQYF.